There are a few counts of the clone carrying this T cell receptor beta chain. As yet, its antigen is unknown. This sample was included in a study of post-analysis software for immune sequencing data. Overall study: Progressive-relapsing, secondary progressive and relapsing-remitting multiple sclerosis were among the disease courses included. Study results and caveats: The study found TRBV5-6, TRBV5-1 and TRBV20-1 among five or six TRBV segments more frequent in patients than controls. The normalized Chao1 diversity of multiple sclerosis patients was significantly lower than that of controls.

The TCR beta cDNA libraries carried unique molecular identifiers. Out of roughly 0.85 to 11 million T cells, roughly 0.5 million cDNA molecules were generated. TCRdb used MiXCR to reprocess the PCR reads, holding one entry per CDR3 protein. The sample has 350,000 to 450,000 distinct CDR3 sequences, about a third seen once. This CDR3 comprises 15 residues. Trimming cost V 5 bases and J 11 bases; bases outside gene matches: 15. The chain has TRBV12-3 or TRBV12-4 and TRBJ2-5, with 9 bases that match TRBD1. The sequence was obtained from a girl aged 10 to 17 with multiple sclerosis. Sample: blood. The CDR3: CASSPTGGVSREQYF. The CDR3 DNA reads TGTGCCAGCAGTCCAACAGGGGGCGTCTCGAGGGAGCAGTACTTC.